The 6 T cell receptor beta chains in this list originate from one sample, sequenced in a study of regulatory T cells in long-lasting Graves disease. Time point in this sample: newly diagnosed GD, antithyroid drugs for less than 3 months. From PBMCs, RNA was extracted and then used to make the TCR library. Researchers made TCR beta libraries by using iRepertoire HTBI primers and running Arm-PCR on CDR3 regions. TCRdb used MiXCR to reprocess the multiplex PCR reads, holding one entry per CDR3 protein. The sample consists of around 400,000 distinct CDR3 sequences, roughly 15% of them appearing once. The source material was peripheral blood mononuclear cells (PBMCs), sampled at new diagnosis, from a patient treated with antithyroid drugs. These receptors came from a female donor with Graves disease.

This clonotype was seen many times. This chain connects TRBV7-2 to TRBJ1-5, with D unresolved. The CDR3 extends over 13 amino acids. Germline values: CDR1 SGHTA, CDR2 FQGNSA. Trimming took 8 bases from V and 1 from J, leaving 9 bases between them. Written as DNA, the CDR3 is TGTGCCAGCCAGCTCCTGAGCAATCAGCCCCAGCATTTT. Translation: CASQLLSNQPQHF.

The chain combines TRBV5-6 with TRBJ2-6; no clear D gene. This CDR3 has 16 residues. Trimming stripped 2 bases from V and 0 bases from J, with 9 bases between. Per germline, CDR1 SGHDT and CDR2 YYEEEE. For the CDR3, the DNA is TGTGCCAGCAGCTTTTTTAGGAGCTCTGGGGCCAACGTCCTGACTTTC. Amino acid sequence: CASSFFRSSGANVLTF. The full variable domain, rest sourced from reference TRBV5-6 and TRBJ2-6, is DAGVTQSPTHLIKTRGQQVTLRCSPKSGHDTVSWYQQALGQGPQFIFQYYEEEERQRGNFPDRFSGHQFPNYSSELNVNALLLGDSALYLCASSFFRSSGANVLTFGAGSRLTVL.

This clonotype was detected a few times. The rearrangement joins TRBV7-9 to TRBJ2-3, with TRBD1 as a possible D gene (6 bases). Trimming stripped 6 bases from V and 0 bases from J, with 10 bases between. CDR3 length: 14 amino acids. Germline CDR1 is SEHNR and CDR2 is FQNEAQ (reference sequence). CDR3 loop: CASSGQTSTDTQYF. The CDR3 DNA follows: TGTGCCAGCAGTGGACAGACTAGCACAGATACGCAGTATTTT.

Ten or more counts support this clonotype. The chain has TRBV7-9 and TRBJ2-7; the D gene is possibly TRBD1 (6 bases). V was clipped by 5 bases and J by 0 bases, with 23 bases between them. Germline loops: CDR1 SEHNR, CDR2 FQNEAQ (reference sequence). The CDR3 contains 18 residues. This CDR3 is CASSIPADKTGLSYEQYF. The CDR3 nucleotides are TGTGCCAGCAGCATCCCCGCAGATAAGACAGGCCTCTCCTACGAGCAGTACTTC.

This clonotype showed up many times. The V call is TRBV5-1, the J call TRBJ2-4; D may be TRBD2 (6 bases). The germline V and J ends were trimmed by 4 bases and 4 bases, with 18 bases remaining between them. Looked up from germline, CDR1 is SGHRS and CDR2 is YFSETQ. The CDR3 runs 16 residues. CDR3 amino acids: CASSPQAGSIKNIQYF. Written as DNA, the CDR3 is TGCGCCAGCAGCCCCCAGGCGGGATCGATAAAAAACATTCAGTACTTC.

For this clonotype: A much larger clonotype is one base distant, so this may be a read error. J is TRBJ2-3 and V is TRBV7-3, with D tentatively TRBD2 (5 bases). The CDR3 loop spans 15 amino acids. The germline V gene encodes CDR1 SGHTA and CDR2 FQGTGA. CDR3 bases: TGTGCCAGGAGCTTCGGAGCGGCAGCCACAGATACGCAGTATTTT. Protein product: CARSFGAAATDTQYF.